Listed below are T cell receptor beta chains from one sample, sequenced in a study of blood T cell repertoires in COVID-19. Here immunoSEQ multiplex PCR was the method, and the copy in TCRdb shows in-frame clones only, minus some. This sample has roughly 14,000 clones, with around 83% found just once. Material: peripheral blood. Source of these receptors: a man aged 55 to 70 with acute or convalescent COVID-19. Each CDR3 is given without its conserved first and last residue.

CDR3: ASGGGSQPQH; V: TRBV28; J: TRBJ1-5
CDR3: ASSQTGQGRGDTQY; V: TRBV14; J: TRBJ2-3
CDR3: ATSDSQGWATQY; V: TRBV24-1; J: TRBJ2-5
CDR3: ASSRYTGNTEAF; V: TRBV5-4; J: TRBJ1-1
CDR3: ASGQDRLLYGYT; V: TRBV6-6; J: TRBJ1-2
CDR3: ASSLAGQGDTQY; V: TRBV7-8; J: TRBJ2-3
CDR3: ASSQVAGFQAVYT; V: TRBV4-3; J: TRBJ1-2
CDR3: ASSPPGLADSSSYEQY; V: TRBV28; J: TRBJ2-7
CDR3: ATLSGGAEETQY; V: TRBV5-1; J: TRBJ2-5
CDR3: ASSLEGVGQPQH; V: TRBV28; J: TRBJ1-5
CDR3: ATYDRVTEAF; V: TRBV28; J: TRBJ1-1
CDR3: ASSQGASGSLYEQY; V: TRBV3-1/TRBV3-2; J: TRBJ2-7
CDR3: ASSPVGGSSYEQY; V: TRBV19; J: TRBJ2-7
CDR3: ASSQGYNYGYT; V: TRBV5-1; J: TRBJ1-2
CDR3: SVAYSGNTIY; V: TRBV29-1; J: TRBJ1-3
CDR3: ASSQNLAGLIYNEQF; V: TRBV3-1/TRBV3-2; J: TRBJ2-1
CDR3: ASSFSGTAKNIQY; V: TRBV7-2; J: TRBJ2-4